This T cell receptor beta chain emerged from a study of blood T cells in healthy people across ages (dated by TCRdb to between 2014 and 2017). With respect to the entire study: In model experiments, roughly one uniquely barcoded TCR beta cDNA molecule per two T cells was captured by template switching. To track age-related changes in TCR beta repertoire diversity, the study relied on deep sequencing normalized with unique cDNA molecular identifiers. Four age groups were formed from the donors: young (average approximately 15 years), middle-aged (just under 40), aged (roughly 59) and long-lived (less than 85). To avoid experimental bias, donors of different ages were randomly spread across the sequencing lanes. Using the same blood draw, the study looked at two additional independent replicas of 1 million unique cDNA reads for two donors, one aged 18 to 30 and the other aged 80 or older. Study-wide findings and limitations: Donor CMV infection status was unknown, potentially confounding age-related changes in expanded clonotypes. Compared with the aged group, the long-lived group had more naive CD4+ T cells, fewer expanded clones and increased TCR diversity, a pattern suggesting age selection. As age increased, observed TCR beta diversity per million T cells dropped in a roughly linear way, and a significant reduction was already evident by age roughly 40. Total diversity estimates from one million sequenced T cells were considered lower bounds and underestimates. There was a strong correlation between observed TCR beta diversity and the percentage of naive T cells measured by flow cytometry. Conclusive comparison of naive and antigen-experienced compartments was prevented by the profiling of bulk unsorted PBMCs.

The receptor library was made with 5' RACE. Sequencing relied on an Illumina HiSeq 2500. A second 7 to 11 cycle PCR used a sample-barcoded 5' primer and a J-beta primer mix. Each TCR beta cDNA molecule received a unique molecular identifier from a template-switch 5' adaptor carrying 12 random nucleotides. At least 2.5 million CDR3-containing paired-end reads were obtained from each sample. The Mint cDNA synthesis kit, primed by a TRBC-specific oligonucleotide, was used to synthesize first-strand cDNA from all RNA. Following uracil-DNA glycosylase treatment, all cDNA underwent a first 18-cycle PCR with the universal primers M1SS and BC2_uni_R. On the study's bioinformatics: Normalization of each sample was performed by random selection of 1 million high-quality reads, each carrying a distinct molecular identifier. Reads with shared molecular identifiers were discarded instead of being binned into consensus sequences. MiTCR, run with a Q25 quality threshold and the strictest error-elimination algorithm, handled CDR3 identification, clonotype clustering and error correction. Lower-bound total TCR beta diversity was estimated with a nonparametric unseen species model using Euler transformation. TCRdb reprocessed the public reads (quality trimming at Q25 with fastp, clone calling with MiXCR) and kept in-frame beta chains. Rows merge per CDR3 protein into single entries with the most common DNA and genes. The authors' filters were not applied to this entry. This sample has about 1,800,000 distinct CDR3 sequences in its table, and 28% of those were observed once. Over 7% of the sample goes to the ten largest clones.

Donors were 40 or so systemically healthy Caucasian individuals from Russia aged 6 to 90 years. Around 10 milliliters of peripheral blood were collected from each donor into EDTA-treated Vacutainer tubes. PBMCs were isolated by Ficoll-Paque density-gradient centrifugation, with at least 6 million obtained per sample. Trizol reagent was used to extract total RNA from the PBMCs, yielding at least 6 micrograms per sample. For every donor, an aliquot of PBMCs went through flow cytometry to measure the percentages of naive CD45RAhigh/CD27high T cells. Based on the germline V gene (reference sequence), the CDR1 and CDR2 sequences are LNHDA and SQIVND. V and J lose 10 bases and 7 bases, and a span of 19 bases separates them. The CDR3 holds 13 amino acids from the cysteine to the phenylalanine. Only CDR3 DNA remains: 39 bases, in frame from the first base. Points on this clonotype: Its antigen is not yet known. No quality values exist for individual bases; no much larger clone is one base distant.

This sequence uses TRBV19 and TRBJ1-1, with no D gene named confidently. Material: blood. This sequence originates from a woman aged 25 to 39 in good health. In nucleotides, the sequence is TGTGCCATTCTACCATCAGGAAAAGGTGAAGCTTTCTTT. This sequence encodes CAILPSGKGEAFF.